This T cell receptor (beta chain) derives from a study of shared clonotypes between healthy human individuals (dated by TCRdb to between 2020 and 2021). Background for the entire study: A couple of women and a few men aged 18 to 49 years were included in the cohort. For each donor, CD4 naive and CD4 memory were each run on three plates, CD8 naive on two plates, and CD8 memory on one plate. To estimate repertoire size and how much clonotypes are shared between individuals, the study performed deep sequencing of blood TCR repertoires from roughly five healthy adults. Libraries were prepared and TCR repertoires were sequenced by different laboratories using diverse techniques, in order to increase sequencing depth and limit assay-specific biases. Leukapheresis yielded between about 0.94 and 9 billion PBMCs per donor. What the authors observed across the whole study: Based on pairwise subsampling, the degree of clonotype sharing among donors was expected to be affected by sequencing depth. Even with the large sequencing depth, rarefaction of the sorted-subset datasets indicated that sequencing was incomplete. Sampling was restricted to blood, and TCR repertoires in tissue are likely to differ from TCR repertoires in blood. The small number of donors limited the genetic and exposure-history diversity represented. Compared with non-shared clonotypes, the clonotypes found in all four sorted-subset donors had higher generation probabilities. Estimated clonotype richness was generally larger for naive than for memory subsets. Across a handful of donors, approximately 4.9% of naive CD4, over 3% of naive CD8, around 2.1% of memory CD4, and approximately 0.42% of memory CD8 clonotypes were shared.

The junction carries 10 bases between V and J, which are trimmed by 1 base and 3 bases respectively. As encoded in the germline V gene, CDR1 is MGHRA while CDR2 is YSYEKL. Taken from cysteine to phenylalanine, the CDR3 has 14 residues. The entry retains the CDR3 DNA only, 42 bases that are in frame from base 1. Using the deep immunoSEQ assay, TCR CDR3 regions were amplified from genomic DNA by multiplex PCR. For each cell subset, the extracted genomic DNA was distributed evenly across all wells of several immunoSEQ 96-well plates, and each plate served as one replicate. For sorted subsets, roughly 0.2 ug genomic DNA, equal to 30,000 or so T cell genomes, was loaded into each replicate PCR. Purified libraries were quantified with a Qubit 3.0 fluorometer, sized on a Bioanalyzer 2100, and re-quantified with the KAPA Library Quantification kit. A separate single-read 150-cycle Illumina NextSeq 550 flow cell was used to sequence each immunoSEQ 96-well plate. From the authors' description of their analysis: The immunoSEQ output contained only junctional sequences without quality scores, so filtering could not match that applied to full-length reads. Sequences were annotated with PyIR, a Python wrapper for IgBLAST v1.9, and V/J genes and CDR3 were assigned using IMGT germline references. Reads were filtered out if the reads had weak V/J assignments (E-value above 1e-6), no CDR3, stop codons, out-of-frame junctions, or ambiguous translated residues. A V3J clonotype was defined by an identical inferred V gene, J gene, and CDR3 amino acid sequence. To compute the percentage overlap between repertoires, the number of shared unique clonotypes was divided by the size of the smaller repertoire. Repertoire richness was assessed with RTK rarefaction, the Chao1 estimator, and Recon v2.1 estimates of unobserved clonotypes. OLGA was used to compute generation probabilities for all TCRbeta clonotypes that the gDNA method yielded from a few donors. The table comes from immuneACCESS by way of TCRdb, which keeps in-frame sequences with V and J called. Part of the clones is missing from these tables; in studies checked, under half for an unresolved V gene and the rest for unknown reasons. That table is the source of V, J and clone size, and D and trimming were worked out from the DNA. This sample lists nearly 2 million clones; about 95% were detected once. Less than 1.5% of the sample is held by the ten biggest clonotypes.

On this clone itself: Its antigen specificity is not known. No qualities accompany the bases; no much larger clone lies one base away. In the same sample, other DNA sequences code for this CDR3.

CD8 naive samples were obtained by positive selection for CCR7 among CD45RO-negative cells, yielding a CD45RA+CCR7+ population from which TemRA cells were excluded. The donors were healthy, HIV-negative adults with no recently reported acute infections or vaccinations. Every donor was a Caucasian adult living in Nashville, Tennessee, USA. Blood was obtained by leukapheresis, after which PBMCs were separated by Ficoll-Histopaque density gradient centrifugation and cryopreserved in liquid nitrogen vapor phase. Analytical flow cytometry was used to check the purity and quantity of every magnetically sorted T cell population. Genomic DNA was isolated from every sorted fraction and measured by UV absorbance on a Nanodrop 2000c.

Sequencing was performed on naive CD8+ T cells sorted from blood. The cell subset or site label, as the study defines it: CD45RA+CCR7+. In this chain, TRBV4-1 is recombined with TRBJ2-7, with a weak D call of TRBD1 (6 bases match). The receptor was derived from a young man in good health. The CDR3 sequence is CASSQVTGIYEQYF. The DNA sequence is TGCGCCAGCAGCCAAGTTACAGGGATCTACGAGCAGTACTTC.